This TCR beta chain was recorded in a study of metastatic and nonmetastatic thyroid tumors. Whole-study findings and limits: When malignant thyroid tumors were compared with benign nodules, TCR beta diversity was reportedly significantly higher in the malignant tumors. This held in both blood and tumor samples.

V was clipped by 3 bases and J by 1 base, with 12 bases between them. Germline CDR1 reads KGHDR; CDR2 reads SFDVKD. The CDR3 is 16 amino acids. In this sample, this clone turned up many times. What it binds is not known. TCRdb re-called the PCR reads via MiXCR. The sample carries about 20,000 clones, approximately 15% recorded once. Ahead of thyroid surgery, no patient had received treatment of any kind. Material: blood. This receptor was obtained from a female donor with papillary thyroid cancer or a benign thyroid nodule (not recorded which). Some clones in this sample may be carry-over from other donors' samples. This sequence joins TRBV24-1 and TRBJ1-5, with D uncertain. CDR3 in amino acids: CATSDGRSSSNQPQHF. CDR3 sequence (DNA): TGTGCCACCAGTGATGGCAGGTCCAGCAGCAATCAGCCCCAGCATTTT.